The clone carrying this T cell receptor beta chain has ten or more counts. Its target is not known. The data derive from a study of Graves' ophthalmopathy and Graves' hyperthyroidism. The source of the PBMCs was over 8.5 ml of fresh peripheral blood. Amplification from RNA transcripts yielded the TCR beta CDR3 regions. First-round RT-PCR employed HTBI primers, with a second-round multiplex PCR after it. Each CDR3 protein is one row after TCRdb ran MiXCR on the multiplex PCR reads. The table includes 200,000 to 250,000 distinct CDR3 sequences, just under 30% detected once. Study outcomes and limitations: Most clonotypes expanded in thyroid above 0.001 frequency were present in blood too. Using 13 signatures, a model distinguished ophthalmopathy from stable hyperthyroidism, reaching around 88% sensitivity and around 81% specificity. Both a roughly 64% sensitivity and an approximately 74% specificity characterized the model's predictions of ophthalmopathy progression.

The CDR3 extends over 15 amino acids. Germline CDR1 reads SGHAT; CDR2 reads FQNNGV. V shed 0 bases and J shed 1 base, with 6 bases lying between them. The receptor's source is a man aged 45 to 65 with Graves' ophthalmopathy. The V and J genes are TRBV11-2 and TRBJ2-2; no clear D. The sample comprised peripheral blood. This chain's CDR3 is CASSLDLGNTGELFF. CDR3 coding DNA: TGTGCCAGCAGCTTAGATCTCGGGAACACCGGGGAGCTGTTTTTT.